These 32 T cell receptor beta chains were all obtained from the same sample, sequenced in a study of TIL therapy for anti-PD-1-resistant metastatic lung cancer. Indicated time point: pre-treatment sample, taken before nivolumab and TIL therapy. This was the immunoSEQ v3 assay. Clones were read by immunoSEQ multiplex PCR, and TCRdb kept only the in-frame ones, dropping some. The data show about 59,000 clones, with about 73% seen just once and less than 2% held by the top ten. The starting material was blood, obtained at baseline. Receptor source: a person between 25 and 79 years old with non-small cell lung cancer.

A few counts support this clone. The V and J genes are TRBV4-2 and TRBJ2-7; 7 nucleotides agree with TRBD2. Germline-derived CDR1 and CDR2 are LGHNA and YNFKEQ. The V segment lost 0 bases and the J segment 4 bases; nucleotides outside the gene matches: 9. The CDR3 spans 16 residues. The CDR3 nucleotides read TGTGCCAGCAGCCAAGAAGGGAGGGCCGGCGGGTACGAGCAGTACTTC. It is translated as CASSQEGRAGGYEQYF.

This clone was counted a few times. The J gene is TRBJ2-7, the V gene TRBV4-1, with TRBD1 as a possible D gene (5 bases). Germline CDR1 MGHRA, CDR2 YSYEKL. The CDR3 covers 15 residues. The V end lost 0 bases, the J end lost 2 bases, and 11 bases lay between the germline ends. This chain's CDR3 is CASSQDQPGPYEQYF. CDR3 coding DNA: TGCGCCAGCAGCCAAGACCAGCCAGGGCCCTACGAGCAGTACTTC.

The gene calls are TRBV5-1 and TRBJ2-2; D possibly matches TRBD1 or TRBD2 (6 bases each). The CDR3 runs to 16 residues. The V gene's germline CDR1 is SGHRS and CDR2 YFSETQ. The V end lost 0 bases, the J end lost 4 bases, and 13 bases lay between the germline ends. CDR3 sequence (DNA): TGCGCCAGCAGCTTGGGTACGGGGGCAGGCACCGGGGAGCTGTTTTTT. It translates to CASSLGTGAGTGELFF. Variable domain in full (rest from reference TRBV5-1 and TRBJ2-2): KAGVTQTPRYLIKTRGQQVTLSCSPISGHRSVSWYQQTPGQGLQFLFEYFSETQRNKGNFPGRFSGRQFSNSRSEMNVSTLELGDSALYLCASSLGTGAGTGELFFGEGSRLTVL.

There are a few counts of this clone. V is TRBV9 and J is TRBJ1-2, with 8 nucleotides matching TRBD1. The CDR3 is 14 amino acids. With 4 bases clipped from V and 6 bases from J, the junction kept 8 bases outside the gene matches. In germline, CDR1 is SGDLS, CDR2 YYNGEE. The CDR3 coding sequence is TGTGCCAGCAGCTACTCTGGACAGGGCGATGGCTACACCTTC. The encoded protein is CASSYSGQGDGYTF.

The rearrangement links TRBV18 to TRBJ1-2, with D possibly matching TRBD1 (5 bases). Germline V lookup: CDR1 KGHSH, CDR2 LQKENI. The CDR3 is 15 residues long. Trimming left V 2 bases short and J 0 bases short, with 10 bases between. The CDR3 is CASSPDTGSNYGYTF. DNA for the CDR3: TGTGCCAGCTCACCAGATACAGGATCTAACTATGGCTACACCTTC.

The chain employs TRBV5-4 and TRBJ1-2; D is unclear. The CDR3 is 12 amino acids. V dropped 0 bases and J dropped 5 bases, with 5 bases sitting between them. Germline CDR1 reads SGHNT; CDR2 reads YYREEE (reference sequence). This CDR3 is CASSLDGYGYTF. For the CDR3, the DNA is TGTGCCAGCAGCTTGGACGGATATGGCTACACCTTC.

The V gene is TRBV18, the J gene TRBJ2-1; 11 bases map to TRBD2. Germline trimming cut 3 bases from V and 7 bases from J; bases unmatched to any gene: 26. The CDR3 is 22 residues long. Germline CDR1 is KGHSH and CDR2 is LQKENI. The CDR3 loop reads CASSPTGSYTSGSFRIRNEQFF. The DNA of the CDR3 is TGTGCCAGCTCACCGACGGGTTCCTACACTAGCGGGAGTTTTAGAATACGGAATGAGCAGTTCTTC.

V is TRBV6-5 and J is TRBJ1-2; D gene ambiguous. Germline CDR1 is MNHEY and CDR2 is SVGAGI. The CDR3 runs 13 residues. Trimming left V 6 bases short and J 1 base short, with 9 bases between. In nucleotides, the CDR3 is TGTGCCAGCAGCCTACTCCTTAACTATGGCTACACCTTC. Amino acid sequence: CASSLLLNYGYTF.

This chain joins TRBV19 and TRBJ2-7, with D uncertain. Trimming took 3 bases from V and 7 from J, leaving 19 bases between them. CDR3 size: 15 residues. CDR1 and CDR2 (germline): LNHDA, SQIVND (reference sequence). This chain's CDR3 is CASSILTSGAKEQYF. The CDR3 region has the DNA TGTGCCAGTAGTATCCTAACGTCCGGAGCGAAGGAGCAGTACTTC.

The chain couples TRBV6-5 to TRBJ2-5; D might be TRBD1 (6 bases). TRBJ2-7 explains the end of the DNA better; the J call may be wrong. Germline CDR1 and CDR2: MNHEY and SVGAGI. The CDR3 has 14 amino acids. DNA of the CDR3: TGTGCCAGCAGTAACGGCGCAGGGGCATACGAGCAGTACTTC. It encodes CASSNGAGAYEQYF.

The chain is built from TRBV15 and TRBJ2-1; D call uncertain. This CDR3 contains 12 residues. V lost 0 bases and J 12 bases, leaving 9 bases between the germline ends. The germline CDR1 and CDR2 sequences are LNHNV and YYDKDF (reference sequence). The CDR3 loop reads CATSRDSQPQFF. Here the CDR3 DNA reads TGTGCCACCAGCAGAGACAGTCAACCGCAGTTCTTC.

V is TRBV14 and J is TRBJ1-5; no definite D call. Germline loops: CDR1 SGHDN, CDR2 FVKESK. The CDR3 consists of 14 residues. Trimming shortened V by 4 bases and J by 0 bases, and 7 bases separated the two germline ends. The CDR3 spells CASSPGNSNQPQHF. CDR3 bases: TGTGCCAGCAGCCCCGGGAATAGCAATCAGCCCCAGCATTTT.

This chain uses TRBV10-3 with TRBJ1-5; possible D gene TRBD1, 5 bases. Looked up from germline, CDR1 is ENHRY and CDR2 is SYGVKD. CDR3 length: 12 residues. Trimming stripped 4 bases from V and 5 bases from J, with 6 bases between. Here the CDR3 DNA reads TGTGCCATCAGTGCGGGGGATCAGCCCCAGCATTTT. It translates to CAISAGDQPQHF.

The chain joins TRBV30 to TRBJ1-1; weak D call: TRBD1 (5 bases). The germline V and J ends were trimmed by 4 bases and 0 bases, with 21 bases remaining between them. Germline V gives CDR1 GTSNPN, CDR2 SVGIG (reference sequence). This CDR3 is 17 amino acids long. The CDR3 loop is CAWNGGGSCEMNTEAFF. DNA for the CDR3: TGTGCCTGGAATGGGGGGGGTTCGTGCGAAATGAACACTGAAGCTTTCTTT.

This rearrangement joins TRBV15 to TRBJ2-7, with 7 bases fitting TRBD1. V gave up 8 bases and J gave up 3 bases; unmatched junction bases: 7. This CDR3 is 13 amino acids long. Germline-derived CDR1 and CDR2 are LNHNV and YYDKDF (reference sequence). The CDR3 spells CATGGQPNYEQYF. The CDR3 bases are TGTGCCACCGGGGGACAGCCGAACTACGAGCAGTACTTC.

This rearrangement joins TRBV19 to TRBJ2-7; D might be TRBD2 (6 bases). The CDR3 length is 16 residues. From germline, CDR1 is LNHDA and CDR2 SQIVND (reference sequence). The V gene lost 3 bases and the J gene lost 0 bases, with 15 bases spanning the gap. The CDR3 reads CASSISAGSSSYEQYF. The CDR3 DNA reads TGTGCCAGTAGTATTTCAGCGGGTTCAAGCTCCTACGAGCAGTACTTC.

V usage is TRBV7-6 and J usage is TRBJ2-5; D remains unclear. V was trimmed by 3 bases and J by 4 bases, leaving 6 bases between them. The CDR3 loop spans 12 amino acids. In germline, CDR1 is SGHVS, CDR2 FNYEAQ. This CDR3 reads CASSLNRETQYF. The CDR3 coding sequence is TGTGCCAGCAGCTTGAACCGAGAGACCCAGTACTTC.

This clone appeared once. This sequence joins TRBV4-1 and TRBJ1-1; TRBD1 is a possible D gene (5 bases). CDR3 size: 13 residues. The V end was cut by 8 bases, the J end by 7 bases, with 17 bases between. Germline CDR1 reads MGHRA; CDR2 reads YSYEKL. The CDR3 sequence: CASRDPRALEAFF. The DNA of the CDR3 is TGCGCCAGCCGGGACCCCAGGGCCCTTGAAGCTTTCTTT.

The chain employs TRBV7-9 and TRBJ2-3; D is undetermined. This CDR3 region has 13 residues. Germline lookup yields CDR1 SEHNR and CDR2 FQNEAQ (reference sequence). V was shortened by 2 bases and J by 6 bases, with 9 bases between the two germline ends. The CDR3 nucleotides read TGTGCCAGCAGCTTACTGTCGGTCGATACGCAGTATTTT. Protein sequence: CASSLLSVDTQYF.

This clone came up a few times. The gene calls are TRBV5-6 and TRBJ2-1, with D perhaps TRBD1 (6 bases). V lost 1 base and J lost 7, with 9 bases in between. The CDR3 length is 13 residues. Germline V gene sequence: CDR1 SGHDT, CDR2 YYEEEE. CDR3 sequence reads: CASSLYRDNEQFF. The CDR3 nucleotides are TGTGCCAGCAGCTTGTACAGGGATAATGAGCAGTTCTTC.

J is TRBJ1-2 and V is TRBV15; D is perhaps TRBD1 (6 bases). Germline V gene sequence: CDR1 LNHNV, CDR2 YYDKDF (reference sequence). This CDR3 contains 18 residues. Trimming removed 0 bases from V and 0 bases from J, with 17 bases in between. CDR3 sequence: CATSREGAGTPPNYGYTF. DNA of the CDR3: TGTGCCACCAGCAGAGAAGGGGCCGGGACACCGCCTAACTATGGCTACACCTTC.

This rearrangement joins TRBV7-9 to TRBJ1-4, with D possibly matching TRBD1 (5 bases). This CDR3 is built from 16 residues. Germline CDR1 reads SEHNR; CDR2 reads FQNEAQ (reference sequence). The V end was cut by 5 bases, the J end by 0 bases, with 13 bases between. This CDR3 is CASSPMGTATNEKLFF. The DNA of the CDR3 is TGTGCCAGCAGCCCAATGGGGACGGCAACTAATGAAAAACTGTTTTTT.

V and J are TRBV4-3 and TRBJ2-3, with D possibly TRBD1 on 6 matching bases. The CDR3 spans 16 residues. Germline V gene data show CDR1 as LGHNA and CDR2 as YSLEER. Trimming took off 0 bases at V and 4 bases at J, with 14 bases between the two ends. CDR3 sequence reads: CASSQDGGRGADTQYF. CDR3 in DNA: TGCGCCAGCAGCCAAGATGGGGGCAGGGGAGCAGATACGCAGTATTTT.

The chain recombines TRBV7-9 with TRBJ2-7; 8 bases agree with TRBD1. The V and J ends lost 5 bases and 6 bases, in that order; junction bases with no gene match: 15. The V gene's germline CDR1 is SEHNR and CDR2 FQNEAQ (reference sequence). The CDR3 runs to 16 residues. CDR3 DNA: TGTGCCAGCAGCCTTAGGGGGGCAGGGGGCAACGGCGAGCAGTACTTC. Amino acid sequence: CASSLRGAGGNGEQYF.

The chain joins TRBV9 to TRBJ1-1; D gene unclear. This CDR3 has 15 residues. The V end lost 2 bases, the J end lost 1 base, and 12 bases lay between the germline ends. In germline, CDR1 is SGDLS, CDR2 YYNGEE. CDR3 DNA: TGTGCCAGCAGCGTGTCAGTCAGGAGGAACACTGAAGCTTTCTTT. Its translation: CASSVSVRRNTEAFF.

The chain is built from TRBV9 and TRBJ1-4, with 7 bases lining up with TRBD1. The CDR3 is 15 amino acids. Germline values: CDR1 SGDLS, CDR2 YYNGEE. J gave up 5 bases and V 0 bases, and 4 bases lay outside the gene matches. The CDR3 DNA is TGTGCCAGCAGCGTAGCATTGGGACAGAATGAAAAACTGTTTTTT. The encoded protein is CASSVALGQNEKLFF.

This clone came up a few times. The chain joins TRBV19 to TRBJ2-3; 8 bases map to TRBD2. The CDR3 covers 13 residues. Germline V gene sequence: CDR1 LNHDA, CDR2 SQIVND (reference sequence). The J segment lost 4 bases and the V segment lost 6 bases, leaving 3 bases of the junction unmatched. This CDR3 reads CASRLAGSDTQYF. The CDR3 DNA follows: TGTGCCAGTAGGCTAGCGGGTTCAGATACGCAGTATTTT.

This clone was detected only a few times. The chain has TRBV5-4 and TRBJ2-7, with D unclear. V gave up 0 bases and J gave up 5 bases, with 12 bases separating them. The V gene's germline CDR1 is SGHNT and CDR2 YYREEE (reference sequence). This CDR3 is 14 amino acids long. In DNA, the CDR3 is TGTGCCAGCAGCTTGGATTCGTCCACCAACGAGCAGTACTTC. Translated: CASSLDSSTNEQYF.

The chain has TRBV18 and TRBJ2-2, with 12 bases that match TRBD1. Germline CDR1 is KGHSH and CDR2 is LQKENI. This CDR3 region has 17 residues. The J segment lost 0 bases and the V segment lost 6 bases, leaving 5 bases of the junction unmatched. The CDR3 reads CASSGTGGPSNTGELFF. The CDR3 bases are TGTGCCAGCTCGGGGACAGGGGGCCCCTCGAACACCGGGGAGCTGTTTTTT.

The CDR3 DNA reads TGTGCCAGCAGCCCAAGTCAGGGGGTGGTGAACACCATATATTTT. It codes for CASSPSQGVVNTIYF. The chain links TRBV9 to TRBJ1-3, with 7 positions matching TRBD1. The CDR3 totals 15 residues. The germline CDR1 and CDR2 sequences are SGDLS and YYNGEE. V was pared by 4 bases and J by 7 bases, with 11 bases of the junction left unmatched.

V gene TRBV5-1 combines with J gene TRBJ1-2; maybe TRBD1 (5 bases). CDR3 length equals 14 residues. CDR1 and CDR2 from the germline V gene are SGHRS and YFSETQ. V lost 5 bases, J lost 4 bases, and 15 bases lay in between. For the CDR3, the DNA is TGCGCCAGCAGACCAGGGCTTCAGAGCTATGGCTACACCTTC. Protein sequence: CASRPGLQSYGYTF.

The CDR3 bases are TGTGCCAGCAGCTTCGACGATAGCGGGAGTATACCCTACGAGCAGTACTTC. The encoded protein is CASSFDDSGSIPYEQYF. The chain recombines TRBV11-1 with TRBJ2-7; TRBD2 agrees at 9 bases. V was pared by 3 bases and J by 2 bases, with 11 bases of the junction left unmatched. The CDR3 contains 17 residues. Germline V gene lookup returns CDR1 SGHAT and CDR2 FQDESV (reference sequence).